The 17 T cell receptor beta chains below come from one sample, sequenced in a study of T cells in women clearing cervical HPV infection. The assay was immunoSEQ multiplex PCR, and TCRdb's table has in-frame clones only and misses some. The table counts about 40,000 clones; 6% to 7.5% lies in the top ten. The sequencing input was blood buffy coat. These receptors were obtained from a woman aged 18 to 75 with a cervical HPV16 infection that either progressed to CIN3+ or cleared (not recorded which).

In the case of this clone: Read coverage stops 3 residues before the CDR3 terminus; the germline J gene supplies the remainder. The chain uses TRBV7-3 and TRBJ2-5; 7 nucleotides agree with TRBD2. The junction had 11 bases not matched to a gene; V was cut back by 5 bases and J by 5 bases. The CDR3 loop spans 15 amino acids. Germline-derived CDR1 and CDR2 are SGHTA and FQGTGA. The CDR3 protein is CASSTVGSGVETQYF. The CDR3 bases that were read are TGTGCCAGCAGCACTGTGGGGAGCGGGGTGGAGACC.

Worth noting for this clone: The observed sequence ends 3 residues before the CDR3 terminus, with the missing tail filled in from the germline J gene. The chain couples TRBV6-1 to TRBJ1-2, with TRBD1 as a possible D gene (6 bases). The CDR3 spans 15 residues. CDR1 and CDR2 (germline): MNHNS, SASEGT. CDR3 protein: CASSELYRDQETYTF. CDR3 bases read: TGTGCCAGCAGTGAACTTTACAGGGATCAAGAGACC.

A word on this clone: The read ends 3 residues before the CDR3 terminus; that terminus is restored from the germline J gene. The chain joins TRBV19 to TRBJ2-1; D is perhaps TRBD2 (6 bases). This CDR3 has 12 residues. Looked up from germline, CDR1 is LNHDA and CDR2 is SQIVND (reference sequence). Trimming took off 3 bases at V and 7 bases at J, with 7 bases between the two ends. CDR3 sequence: CASSMSGNEQFF. The CDR3 DNA, read in part, is TGTGCCAGTAGTATGAGCGGGAATGAG.

The CDR3 here is CASSLDPDSYEQYF. Incomplete CDR3 DNA: TGTGCCAGCAGCTTAGACCCAGACTCCTACGAG. The V and J genes are TRBV11-3 and TRBJ2-7; D unresolved. The read ends 3 residues shy of where the CDR3 ends; the end is completed using the germline J gene. V was pared by 0 bases and J by 0 bases, with 6 bases between. The germline V gene has CDR1 SGHNT and CDR2 YENEEA. The CDR3 spans 14 residues.

Of note for this clone: The sequence runs out 3 residues before the end of the CDR3; the remainder is reconstructed from the germline J gene. The genes are TRBV7-9 and TRBJ1-2; no firm D call. Germline V CDR1 and CDR2: SEHNR, FQNEAQ (reference sequence). The CDR3 is 12 amino acids. The V end was cut by 1 base, the J end by 5 bases, with 5 bases between. The CDR3 loop reads CASSLVLYGYTF. Incomplete CDR3 DNA: TGTGCCAGCAGCTTAGTTCTGTATGGC.

Regarding this clone: Read coverage stops 3 residues before the CDR3 terminus; the germline J gene supplies the remainder. The chain carries TRBV18 and TRBJ1-1; the match to TRBD1 covers 8 bases. Looked up from germline, CDR1 is KGHSH and CDR2 is LQKENI. After removal of 1 base from V and 1 base from J, the junction contained 11 bases not matched to a gene. The length of the CDR3 is 18 residues. The sequenced part of the CDR3 DNA is TGTGCCAGCTCACCACTTCCGGCAGGGGGCGCGGGGAACACTGAA. Translation gives CASSPLPAGGAGNTE. The full-length CDR3 reads as CASSPLPAGGAGNTEAFF.

Notes on this clone: The CDR3 end is not reached by the read, which stops 3 residues before it; the germline J gene fills it in. The chain combines TRBV10-3 with TRBJ2-1; 9 bases are a match to TRBD2. V lost 7 bases and J lost 4; bases outside the gene matches: 5. Germline V gene lookup returns CDR1 ENHRY and CDR2 SYGVKD. The CDR3 covers 14 residues. The CDR3 loop is CAITAGGPYNEQFF. The CDR3 DNA, read in part, is TGTGCCATCACAGCGGGAGGACCATACAATGAG.

In regard to this clone: The read finishes 3 residues shy of the CDR3 end, and the germline J gene is used to complete it. The chain has TRBV7-8 and TRBJ1-2, with 7 bases aligning to TRBD1. Germline CDR1 reads SGHVS; CDR2 reads FQNEAQ. The CDR3 loop spans 14 amino acids. The CDR3 bases that were read are TGTGCCAGCAAGAGTAGGGGGCCGTTGGATGAC. This gives the protein CASKSRGPLDD. The CDR3 as a whole reads CASKSRGPLDDYTF.

On this clone itself: The sequence runs out 3 residues before the end of the CDR3; the remainder is reconstructed from the germline J gene. The chain combines TRBV19 with TRBJ2-4; 7 bases agree with TRBD1. Per the germline V gene, CDR1 is LNHDA and CDR2 is SQIVND (reference sequence). The CDR3 is 14 amino acids. The CDR3 DNA, read in part, is TGTGCCAGTATTGGACAGGCCTCTAACTATGGT. Translated: CASIGQASNYG. The entire CDR3 is CASIGQASNYGQYF.

Note on this clone: The CDR3 is cut off 3 residues early in the read; its end comes from the germline J gene. The V gene is TRBV5-1, the J gene TRBJ2-1, with 9 positions matching TRBD2. Germline-derived CDR1 and CDR2 are SGHRS and YFSETQ. The junction had 3 bases not matched to a gene; V was cut back by 1 base and J by 7 bases. The CDR3 extends over 14 amino acids. CDR3 bases read: TGCGCCAGCAGCTTGACTAGCGGGCGTAATGAG. Protein sequence: CASSLTSGRNE. The entire CDR3 sequence reads CASSLTSGRNEQFF.

As to this clone: One end of the junction varies from germline; a read error may be responsible. From the germline J gene comes the end of the CDR3, since the read stops 3 residues before it. Other nucleotide sequences from this sample produce the same CDR3. The chain uses TRBV5-1 and TRBJ1-2; 8 bases fit TRBD1. The CDR3 length is 13 residues. CDR1 SGHRS and CDR2 YFSETQ come from the germline V gene. CDR3 loop: CASSLLQGDGYTF. The CDR3 DNA, read in part, is TGCGCCAGCAGCCTATTACAGGGGGATGGG. Complete variable domain (other parts from reference TRBV5-1 and TRBJ1-2): KAGVTQTPRYLIKTRGQQVTLSCSPISGHRSVSWYQQTPGQGLQFLFEYFSETQRNKGNFPGRFSGRQFSNSRSEMNVSTLELGDSALYLCASSLLQGDGYTFGSGTRLTVV.

On this clone: The sequence runs out 3 residues before the end of the CDR3; the remainder is reconstructed from the germline J gene. The genes are TRBV20-1 and TRBJ2-3, with 12 bases that match TRBD1. The CDR3 contains 15 residues. Trimming at V came to 2 bases and at J to 4 bases, leaving 4 bases not matched to a gene. Germline lookup yields CDR1 DFQATT and CDR2 SNEGSKA (reference sequence). Partial CDR3 DNA: TGCAGTGCTAGAACCGGGACAGGGGGCTCAGATACG. Amino acid sequence: CSARTGTGGSDT. The entire CDR3 is CSARTGTGGSDTQYF.

With regard to this clone: The sequenced fragment ends 3 residues before the CDR3 boundary, so the rest is inferred from the germline J gene. The chain uses TRBV10-3 and TRBJ1-1; tentative D call: TRBD1 (6 bases). The CDR3 is 14 amino acids. CDR1 and CDR2 from the germline V gene are ENHRY and SYGVKD. Trimming removed 6 bases from V and 7 bases from J, with 18 bases in between. The CDR3 bases that were read are TGTGCCATCAGCTCGGTACAGGGAGGGAATGAA. Its translation: CAISSVQGGNE. The entire CDR3 protein reads CAISSVQGGNEAFF.

As regards this clone: From the germline J gene comes the end of the CDR3, since the read stops 3 residues before it. The chain carries TRBV30 and TRBJ2-2; no firm D call. Germline CDR1 and CDR2: GTSNPN and SVGIG (reference sequence). CDR3 length equals 13 residues. CDR3 sequence: CAYGEGFDSPLFF. Incomplete CDR3 DNA: TGTGCCTACGGCGAAGGGTTTGATTCACCG.

Concerning this clone itself: The DNA ends 3 residues before the CDR3 does, and the rest of the CDR3 is filled in from the germline J gene. The chain couples TRBV19 to TRBJ1-5; a possible D gene is TRBD1 (5 bases). The CDR3 is made up of 15 amino acids. V was trimmed by 7 bases and J by 3 bases, leaving 16 bases between them. Germline values: CDR1 LNHDA, CDR2 SQIVND (reference sequence). The CDR3 protein is CASTPQGANNQPQHF. The part of the CDR3 DNA that was read is TGTGCCAGTACCCCGCAGGGCGCAAACAATCAGCCC.

A remark on this clone: The sequence runs out 3 residues before the end of the CDR3; the remainder is reconstructed from the germline J gene. The chain combines TRBV19 with TRBJ1-1; 9 positions match TRBD1. From germline, CDR1 is LNHDA and CDR2 SQIVND (reference sequence). V lost 4 bases and J lost 3; bases outside the gene matches: 6. The CDR3 runs to 15 residues. The CDR3 here is CASSTATGGDTEAFF. The part of the CDR3 DNA that was read is TGTGCCAGTAGTACAGCTACAGGGGGCGACACTGAA.

With regard to this clone: Read coverage stops 3 residues before the CDR3 terminus; the germline J gene supplies the remainder. The rearrangement uses TRBV30 and TRBJ2-1; TRBD1 matches at 8 bases. V was pared by 3 bases and J by 9 bases, with 4 bases of the junction left unmatched. Germline V gene sequence: CDR1 GTSNPN, CDR2 SVGIG (reference sequence). The CDR3 loop spans 12 amino acids. CDR3 sequence reads: CAWSGQGLEQFF. The CDR3 DNA, read in part, is TGTGCCTGGAGCGGACAGGGCCTTGAG.